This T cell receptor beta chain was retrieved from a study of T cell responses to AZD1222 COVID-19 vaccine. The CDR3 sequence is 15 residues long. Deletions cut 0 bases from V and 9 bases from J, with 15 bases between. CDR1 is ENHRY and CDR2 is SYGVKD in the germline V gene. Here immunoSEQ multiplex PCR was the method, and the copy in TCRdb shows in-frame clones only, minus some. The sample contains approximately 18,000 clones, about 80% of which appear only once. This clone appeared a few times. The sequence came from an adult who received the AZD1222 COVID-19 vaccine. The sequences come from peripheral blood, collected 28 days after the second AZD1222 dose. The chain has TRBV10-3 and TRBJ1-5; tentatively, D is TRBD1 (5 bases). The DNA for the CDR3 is TGTGCCATCAGTGAGTCGACGGCGCCGGGGCGGCCCCAGCATTTT. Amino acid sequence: CAISESTAPGRPQHF.